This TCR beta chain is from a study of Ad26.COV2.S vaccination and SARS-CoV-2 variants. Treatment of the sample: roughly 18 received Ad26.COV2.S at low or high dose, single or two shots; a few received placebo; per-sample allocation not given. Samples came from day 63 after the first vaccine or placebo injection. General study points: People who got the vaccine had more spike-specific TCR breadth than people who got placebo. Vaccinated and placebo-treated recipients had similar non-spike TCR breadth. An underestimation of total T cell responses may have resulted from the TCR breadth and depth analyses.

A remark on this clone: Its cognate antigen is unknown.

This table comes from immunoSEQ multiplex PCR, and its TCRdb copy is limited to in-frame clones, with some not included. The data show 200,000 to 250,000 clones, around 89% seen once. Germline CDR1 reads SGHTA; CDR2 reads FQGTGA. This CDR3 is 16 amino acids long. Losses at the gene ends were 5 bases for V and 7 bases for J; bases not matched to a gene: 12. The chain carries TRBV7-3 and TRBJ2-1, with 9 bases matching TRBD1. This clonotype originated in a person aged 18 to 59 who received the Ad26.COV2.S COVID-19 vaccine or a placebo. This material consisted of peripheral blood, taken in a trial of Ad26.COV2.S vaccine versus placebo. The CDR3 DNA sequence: TGTGCCAGCAGCCTTACCCCGGGACAGGGATTGAATGAGCAGTTCTTC. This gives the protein CASSLTPGQGLNEQFF.